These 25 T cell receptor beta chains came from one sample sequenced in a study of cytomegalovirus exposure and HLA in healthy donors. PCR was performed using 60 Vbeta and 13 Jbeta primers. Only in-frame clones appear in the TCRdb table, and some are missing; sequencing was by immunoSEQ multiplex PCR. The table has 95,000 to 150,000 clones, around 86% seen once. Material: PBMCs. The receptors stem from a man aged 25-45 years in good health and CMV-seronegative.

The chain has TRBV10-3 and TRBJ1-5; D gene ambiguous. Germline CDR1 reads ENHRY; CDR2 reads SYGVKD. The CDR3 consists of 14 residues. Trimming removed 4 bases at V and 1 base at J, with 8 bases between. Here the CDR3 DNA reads TGTGCCATCAGTGCCGGGGAGAGCAATCAGCCCCAGCATTTT. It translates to CAISAGESNQPQHF.

CDR3 residues: CASSQSTGGPYEQYF. The CDR3 coding sequence is TGCGCCAGCAGCCAGTCGACAGGAGGTCCCTACGAGCAGTACTTC. The V gene is TRBV4-1, the J gene TRBJ2-7; maybe TRBD1 (6 bases). The CDR3 totals 15 residues. V was shortened by 3 bases and J by 2 bases, with 14 bases between the two germline ends. Germline V gene lookup returns CDR1 MGHRA and CDR2 YSYEKL.

CDR3 region: CAWSGRIQSNYGYTF. DNA for the CDR3: TGTGCCTGGAGCGGGAGGATCCAATCTAACTATGGCTACACCTTC. This chain joins TRBV30 and TRBJ1-2; no clear D. Per germline, CDR1 GTSNPN and CDR2 SVGIG (reference sequence). CDR3 size: 15 residues. Between the trimmed V and J ends, which lost 3 bases and 0 bases, there was a span of 14 bases.

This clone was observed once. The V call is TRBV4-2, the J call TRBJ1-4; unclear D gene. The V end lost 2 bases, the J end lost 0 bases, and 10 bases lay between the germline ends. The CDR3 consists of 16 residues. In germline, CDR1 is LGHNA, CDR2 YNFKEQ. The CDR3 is CASSQTDGATNEKLFF. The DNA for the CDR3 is TGTGCCAGCAGCCAAACCGACGGAGCAACTAATGAAAAACTGTTTTTT.

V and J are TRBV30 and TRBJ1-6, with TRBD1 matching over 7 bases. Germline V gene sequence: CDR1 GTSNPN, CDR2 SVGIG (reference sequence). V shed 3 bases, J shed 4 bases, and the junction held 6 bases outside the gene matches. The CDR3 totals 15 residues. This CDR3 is CAWSPRQGYNSPLHF. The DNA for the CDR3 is TGTGCCTGGAGCCCCAGACAGGGTTATAATTCACCCCTCCACTTT. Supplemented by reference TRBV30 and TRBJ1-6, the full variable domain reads SQTIHQWPATLVQPVGSPLSLECTVEGTSNPNLYWYRQAAGRGLQLLFYSVGIGQISSEVPQNLSASRPQDRQFILSSKKLLLSDSGFYLCAWSPRQGYNSPLHFGNGTRLTVT.

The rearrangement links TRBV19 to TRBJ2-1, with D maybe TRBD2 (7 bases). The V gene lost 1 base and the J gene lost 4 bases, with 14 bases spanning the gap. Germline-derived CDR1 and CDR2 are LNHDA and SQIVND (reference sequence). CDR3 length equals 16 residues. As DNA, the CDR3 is TGTGCCAGTAGTATAGGTGGGGGGGGGCGGTACAATGAGCAGTTCTTC. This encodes CASSIGGGGRYNEQFF.

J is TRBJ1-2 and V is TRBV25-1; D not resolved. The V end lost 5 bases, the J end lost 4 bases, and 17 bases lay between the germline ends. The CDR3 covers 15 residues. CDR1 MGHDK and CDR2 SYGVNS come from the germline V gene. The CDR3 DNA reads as TGTGCCAGCAGTTCCCCGGCAAGAGGTGTCTATGGCTACACCTTC. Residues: CASSSPARGVYGYTF.

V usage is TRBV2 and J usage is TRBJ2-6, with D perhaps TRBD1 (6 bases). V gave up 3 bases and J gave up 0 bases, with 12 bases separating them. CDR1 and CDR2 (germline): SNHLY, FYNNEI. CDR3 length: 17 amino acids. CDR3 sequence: CASSDWQGRSGANVLTF. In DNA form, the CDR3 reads TGTGCCAGCAGTGATTGGCAGGGGCGCTCTGGGGCCAACGTCCTGACTTTC.

The CDR3 DNA reads as TGTGCCAGCAGCTTAGGGCCTTCGACAGGGGACAATGAGCAGTTCTTC. Translated: CASSLGPSTGDNEQFF. The V and J genes are TRBV7-9 and TRBJ2-1, with 8 positions matching TRBD1. CDR3 length: 16 residues. The V gene end was trimmed by 1 base and the J gene end by 5 bases; junction bases not matched to a gene: 7. Looked up from germline, CDR1 is SEHNR and CDR2 is FQNEAQ (reference sequence).

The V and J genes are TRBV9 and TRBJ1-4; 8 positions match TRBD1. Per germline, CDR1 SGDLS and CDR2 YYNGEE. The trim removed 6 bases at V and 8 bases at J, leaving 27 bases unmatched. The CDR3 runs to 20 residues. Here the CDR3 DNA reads TGTGCCAGCACCCCTGGGGAAGGGCAGGGGGCCGCGGTTGGTCGGGAAAAACTGTTTTTT. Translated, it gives CASTPGEGQGAAVGREKLFF.

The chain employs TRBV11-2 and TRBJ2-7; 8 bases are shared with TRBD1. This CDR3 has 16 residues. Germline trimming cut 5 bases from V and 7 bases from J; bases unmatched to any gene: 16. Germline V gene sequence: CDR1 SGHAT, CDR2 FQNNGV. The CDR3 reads CASSTGSGTGNGEQYF. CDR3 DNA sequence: TGTGCCAGCAGCACAGGCTCCGGGACAGGTAATGGGGAGCAGTACTTC.

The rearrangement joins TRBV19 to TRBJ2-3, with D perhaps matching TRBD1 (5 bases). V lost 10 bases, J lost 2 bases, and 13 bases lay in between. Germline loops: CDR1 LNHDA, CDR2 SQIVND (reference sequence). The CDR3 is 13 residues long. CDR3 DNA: TGTGCCACCCTGGGGCAGTACACAGATACGCAGTATTTT. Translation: CATLGQYTDTQYF. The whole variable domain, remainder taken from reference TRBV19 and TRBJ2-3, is DGGITQSPKYLFRKEGQNVTLSCEQNLNHDAMYWYRQDPGQGLRLIYYSQIVNDFQKGDIAEGYSVSREKKESFPLTVTSAQKNPTAFYLCATLGQYTDTQYFGPGTRLTVL.

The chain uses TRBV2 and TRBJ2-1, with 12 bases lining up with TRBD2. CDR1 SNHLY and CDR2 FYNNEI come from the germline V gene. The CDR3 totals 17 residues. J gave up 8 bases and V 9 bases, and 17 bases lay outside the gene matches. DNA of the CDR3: TGTGCCAGTAGGTCGACTAGCGGGGGCTTGGGAGGGGATGAGCAGTTCTTC. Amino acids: CASRSTSGGLGGDEQFF.

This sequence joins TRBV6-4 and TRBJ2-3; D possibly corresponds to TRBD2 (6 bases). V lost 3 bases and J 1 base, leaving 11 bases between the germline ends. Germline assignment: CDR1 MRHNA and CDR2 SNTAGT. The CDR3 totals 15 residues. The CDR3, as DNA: TGTGCCAGCAGTGAAACCGGCGGGGGCACAGATACGCAGTATTTT. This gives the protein CASSETGGGTDTQYF.

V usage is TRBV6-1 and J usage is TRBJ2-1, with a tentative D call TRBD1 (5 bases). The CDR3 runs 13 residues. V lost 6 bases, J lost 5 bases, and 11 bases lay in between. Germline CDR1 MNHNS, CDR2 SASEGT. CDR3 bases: TGTGCCAGCAGAAGGGGCCCCAACAATGAGCAGTTCTTC. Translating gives CASRRGPNNEQFF.

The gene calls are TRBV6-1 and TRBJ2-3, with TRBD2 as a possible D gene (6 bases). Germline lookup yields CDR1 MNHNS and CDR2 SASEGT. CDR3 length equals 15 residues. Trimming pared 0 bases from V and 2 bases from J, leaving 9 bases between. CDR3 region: CASSEARGITDTQYF. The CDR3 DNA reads TGTGCCAGCAGTGAAGCCCGGGGGATCACAGATACGCAGTATTTT.

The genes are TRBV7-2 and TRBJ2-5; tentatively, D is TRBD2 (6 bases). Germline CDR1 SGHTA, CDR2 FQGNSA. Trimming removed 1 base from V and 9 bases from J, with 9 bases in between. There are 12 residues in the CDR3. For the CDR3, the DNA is TGTGCCAGCAGCTTAGTTGGGGAGGCCCAGTACTTC. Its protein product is CASSLVGEAQYF.

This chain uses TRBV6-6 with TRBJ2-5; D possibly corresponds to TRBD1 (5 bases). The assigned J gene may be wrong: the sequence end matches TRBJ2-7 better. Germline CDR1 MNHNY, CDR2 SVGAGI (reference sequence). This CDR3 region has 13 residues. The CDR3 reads CASSTGALYEQYF. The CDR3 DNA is TGTGCCAGCAGTACAGGAGCCCTATACGAGCAGTACTTC.

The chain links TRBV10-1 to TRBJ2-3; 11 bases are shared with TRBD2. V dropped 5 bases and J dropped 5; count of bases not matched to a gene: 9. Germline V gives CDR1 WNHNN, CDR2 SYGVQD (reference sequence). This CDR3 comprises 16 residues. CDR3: CASSKHSGGVGDTQYF. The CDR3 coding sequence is TGCGCCAGCAGTAAGCATAGCGGGGGGGTAGGAGATACGCAGTATTTT.

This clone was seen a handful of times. The chain's CDR3 is CSVREGGRSYEQYF. The CDR3 DNA reads as TGCAGCGTGCGGGAGGGGGGACGGAGCTACGAGCAGTACTTC. The chain has TRBV29-1 and TRBJ2-7; TRBD2 matches at 9 bases. Germline V gene lookup returns CDR1 SQVTM and CDR2 ANQGSEA. This CDR3 comprises 14 residues. J gave up 3 bases and V 6 bases, and 9 bases lay outside the gene matches.

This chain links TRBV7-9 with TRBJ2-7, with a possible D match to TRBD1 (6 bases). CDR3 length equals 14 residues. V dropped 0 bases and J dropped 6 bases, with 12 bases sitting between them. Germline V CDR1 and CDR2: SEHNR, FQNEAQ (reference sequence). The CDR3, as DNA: TGTGCCAGCAGCTTAGCGACCAAAGGGGGCGAGCAGTACTTC. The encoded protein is CASSLATKGGEQYF.

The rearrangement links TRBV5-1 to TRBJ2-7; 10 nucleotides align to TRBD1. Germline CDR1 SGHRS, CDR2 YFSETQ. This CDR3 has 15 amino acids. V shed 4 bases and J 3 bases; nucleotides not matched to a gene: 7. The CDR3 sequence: CASSPGGTGVYEQYF. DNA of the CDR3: TGCGCCAGCAGCCCAGGTGGGACAGGGGTCTACGAGCAGTACTTC.

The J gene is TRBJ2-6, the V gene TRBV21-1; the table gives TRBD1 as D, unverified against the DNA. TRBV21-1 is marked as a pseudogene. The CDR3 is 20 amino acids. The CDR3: CASSKAKGQGASDGANVLTF. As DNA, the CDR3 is TGTGCCAGCAGCAAAGCGAAGGGACAGGGGGCTTCGGACGGGGCCAACGTCCTGACTTTC.

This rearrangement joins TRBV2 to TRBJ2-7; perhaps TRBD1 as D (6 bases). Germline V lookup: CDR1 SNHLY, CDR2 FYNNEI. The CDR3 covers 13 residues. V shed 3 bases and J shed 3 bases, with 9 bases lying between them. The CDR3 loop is CASSESRGYEQYF. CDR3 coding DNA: TGTGCCAGCAGTGAGAGCAGGGGCTACGAGCAGTACTTC.

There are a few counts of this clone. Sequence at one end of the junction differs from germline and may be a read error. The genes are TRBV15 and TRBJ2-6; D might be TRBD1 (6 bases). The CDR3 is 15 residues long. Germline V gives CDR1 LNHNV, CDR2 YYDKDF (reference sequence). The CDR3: CATSGQSSGANGLTF. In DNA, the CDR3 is TGTGCCACAAGTGGACAGAGCTCTGGGGCCAACGGCCTGACTTTC. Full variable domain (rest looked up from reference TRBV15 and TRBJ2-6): DAMVIQNPRYQVTQFGKPVTLSCSQTLNHNVMYWYQQKSSQAPKLLFHYYDKDFNNEADTPDNFQSRRPNTSFCFLDIRSPGLGDTAMYLCATSGQSSGANGLTFGAGSRLTVL.